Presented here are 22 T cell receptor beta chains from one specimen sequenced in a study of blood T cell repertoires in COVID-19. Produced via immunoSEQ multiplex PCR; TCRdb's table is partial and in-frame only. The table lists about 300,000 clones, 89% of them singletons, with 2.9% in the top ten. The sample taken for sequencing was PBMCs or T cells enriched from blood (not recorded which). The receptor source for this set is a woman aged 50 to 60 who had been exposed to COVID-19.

CDR3 residues: CASSLDRREKLFF. Written as DNA, the CDR3 is TGTGCCAGCAGCTTAGATCGCAGGGAAAAACTGTTTTTT. The chain couples TRBV7-8 to TRBJ1-4, with D hard to call. CDR3 length: 13 residues. CDR1 is SGHVS, CDR2 FQNEAQ, per germline. Trimming shortened V by 1 base and J by 8 bases, and 8 bases separated the two germline ends.

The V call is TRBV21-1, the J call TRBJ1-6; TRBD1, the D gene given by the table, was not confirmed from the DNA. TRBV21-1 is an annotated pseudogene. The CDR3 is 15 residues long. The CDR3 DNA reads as TGTGCCAGCAGCAAAGCGGACAGGGTTGGCTCACCCCTCCACTTT. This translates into CASSKADRVGSPLHF.

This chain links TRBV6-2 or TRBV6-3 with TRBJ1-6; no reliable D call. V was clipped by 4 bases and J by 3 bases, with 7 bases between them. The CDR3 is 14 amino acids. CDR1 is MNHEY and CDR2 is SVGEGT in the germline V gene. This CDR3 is CASSFQDYNSPLHF. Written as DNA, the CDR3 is TGTGCCAGCAGTTTCCAGGACTATAATTCACCCCTCCACTTT.

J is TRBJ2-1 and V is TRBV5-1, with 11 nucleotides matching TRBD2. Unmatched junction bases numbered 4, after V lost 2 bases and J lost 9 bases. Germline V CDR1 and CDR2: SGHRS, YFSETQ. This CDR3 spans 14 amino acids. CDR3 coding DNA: TGCGCCAGCAGCTTCCTAGCGGGGGGTGGTGAGCAGTTCTTC. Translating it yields CASSFLAGGGEQFF. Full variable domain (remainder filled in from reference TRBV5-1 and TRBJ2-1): KAGVTQTPRYLIKTRGQQVTLSCSPISGHRSVSWYQQTPGQGLQFLFEYFSETQRNKGNFPGRFSGRQFSNSRSEMNVSTLELGDSALYLCASSFLAGGGEQFFGPGTRLTVL.

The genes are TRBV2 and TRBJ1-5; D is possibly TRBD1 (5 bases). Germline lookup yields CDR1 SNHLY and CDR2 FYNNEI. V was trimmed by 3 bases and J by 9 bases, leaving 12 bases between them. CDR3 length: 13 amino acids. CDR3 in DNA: TGTGCCAGCAGTGACCGATCGGGGGGGCCCCAGCATTTT. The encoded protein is CASSDRSGGPQHF.

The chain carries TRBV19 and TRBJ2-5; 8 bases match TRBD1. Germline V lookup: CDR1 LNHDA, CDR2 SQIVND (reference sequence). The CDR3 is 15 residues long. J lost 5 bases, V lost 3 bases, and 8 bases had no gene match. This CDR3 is CASSIVQGARETQYF. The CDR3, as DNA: TGTGCCAGTAGTATCGTTCAGGGGGCTCGGGAGACCCAGTACTTC. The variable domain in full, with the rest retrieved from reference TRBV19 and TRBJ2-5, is DGGITQSPKYLFRKEGQNVTLSCEQNLNHDAMYWYRQDPGQGLRLIYYSQIVNDFQKGDIAEGYSVSREKKESFPLTVTSAQKNPTAFYLCASSIVQGARETQYFGPGTRLLVL.

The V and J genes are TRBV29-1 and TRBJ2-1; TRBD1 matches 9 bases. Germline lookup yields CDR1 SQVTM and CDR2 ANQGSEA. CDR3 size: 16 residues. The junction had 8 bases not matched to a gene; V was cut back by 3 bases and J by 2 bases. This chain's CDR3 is CSVEFSGQGTYNEQFF. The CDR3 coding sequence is TGCAGCGTTGAGTTCTCGGGACAGGGAACCTACAATGAGCAGTTCTTC.

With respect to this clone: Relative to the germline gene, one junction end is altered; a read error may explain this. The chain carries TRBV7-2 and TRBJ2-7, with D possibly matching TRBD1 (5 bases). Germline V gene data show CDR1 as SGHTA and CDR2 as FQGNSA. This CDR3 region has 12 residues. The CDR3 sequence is CASSAQGYEQYF. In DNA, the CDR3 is TGTGCTAGCAGCGCGCAGGGCTACGAGCAGTACTTC.

This CDR3 reads CASSIKRRGPSNQPQHF. The CDR3, as DNA: TGTGCCAGCAGCATCAAAAGGCGGGGACCTAGCAATCAGCCCCAGCATTTT. This chain uses TRBV21-1 with TRBJ1-5. TRBV21-1 is recorded as a pseudogene. The CDR3 covers 17 residues.

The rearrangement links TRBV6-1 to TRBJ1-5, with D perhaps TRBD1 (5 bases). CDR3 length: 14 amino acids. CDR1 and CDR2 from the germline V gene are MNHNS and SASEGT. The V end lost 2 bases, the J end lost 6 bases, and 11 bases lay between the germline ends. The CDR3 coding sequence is TGTGCCAGCAGTGAATCAGGGCTGGGTCAGCCCCAGCATTTT. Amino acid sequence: CASSESGLGQPQHF.

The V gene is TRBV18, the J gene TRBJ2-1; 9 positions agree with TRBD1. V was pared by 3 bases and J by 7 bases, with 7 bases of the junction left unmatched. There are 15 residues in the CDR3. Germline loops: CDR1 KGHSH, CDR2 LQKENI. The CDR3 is CASSPWTGEGNEQFF. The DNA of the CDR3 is TGTGCCAGCTCACCTTGGACAGGGGAGGGGAATGAGCAGTTCTTC.

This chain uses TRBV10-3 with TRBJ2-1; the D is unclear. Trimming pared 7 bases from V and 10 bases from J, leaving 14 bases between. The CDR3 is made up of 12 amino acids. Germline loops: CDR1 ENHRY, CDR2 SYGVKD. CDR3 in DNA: TGTGCCATCAACCCTGCCCCAGGCGAGCAGTTCTTC. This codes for CAINPAPGEQFF.

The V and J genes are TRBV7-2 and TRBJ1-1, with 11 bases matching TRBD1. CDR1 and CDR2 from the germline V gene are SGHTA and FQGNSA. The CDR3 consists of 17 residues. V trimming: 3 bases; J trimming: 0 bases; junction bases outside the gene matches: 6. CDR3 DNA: TGTGCCAGCAGCTTCTCCCGGGACAGGGGGATGAACACTGAAGCTTTCTTT. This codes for CASSFSRDRGMNTEAFF. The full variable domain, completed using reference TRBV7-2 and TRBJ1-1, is GAGVSQSPSNKVTEKGKDVELRCDPISGHTALYWYRQSLGQGLEFLIYFQGNSAPDKSGLPSDRFSAERTGGSVSTLTIQRTQQEDSAVYLCASSFSRDRGMNTEAFFGQGTRLTVV.

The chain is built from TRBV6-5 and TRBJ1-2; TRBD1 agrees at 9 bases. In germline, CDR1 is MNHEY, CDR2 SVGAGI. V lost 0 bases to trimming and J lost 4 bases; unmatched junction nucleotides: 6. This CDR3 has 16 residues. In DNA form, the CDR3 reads TGTGCCAGCAGTTACTCCGCACAGGGGGCGTTCTATGGCTACACCTTC. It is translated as CASSYSAQGAFYGYTF.

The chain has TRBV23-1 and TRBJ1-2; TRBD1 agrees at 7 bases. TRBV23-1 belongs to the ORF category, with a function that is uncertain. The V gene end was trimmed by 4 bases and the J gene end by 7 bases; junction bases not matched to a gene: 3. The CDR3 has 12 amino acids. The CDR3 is CASSPRGAGYTF. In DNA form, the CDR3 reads TGCGCCAGCAGTCCCAGGGGGGCTGGCTACACCTTC.

The CDR3 nucleotides read TGTGCCATCAAACCCACCGGGGAGCAGGGGGTCGGTACTGAAGCTTTCTTT. Its translation: CAIKPTGEQGVGTEAFF. The chain employs TRBV10-3 and TRBJ1-1; 7 bases align to TRBD1. The CDR3 contains 17 residues. Germline CDR1 ENHRY, CDR2 SYGVKD. J lost 5 bases, V lost 7 bases, and 19 bases had no gene match.

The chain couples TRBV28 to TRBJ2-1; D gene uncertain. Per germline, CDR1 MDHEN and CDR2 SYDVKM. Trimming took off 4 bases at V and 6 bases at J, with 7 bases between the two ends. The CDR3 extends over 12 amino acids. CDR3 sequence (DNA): TGTGCCAGCAGTTCACCGGGCAATGAGCAGTTCTTC. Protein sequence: CASSSPGNEQFF. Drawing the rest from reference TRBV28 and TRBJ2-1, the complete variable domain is DVKVTQSSRYLVKRTGEKVFLECVQDMDHENMFWYRQDPGLGLRLIYFSYDVKMKEKGDIPEGYSVSREKKERFSLILESASTNQTSMYLCASSSPGNEQFFGPGTRLTVL.

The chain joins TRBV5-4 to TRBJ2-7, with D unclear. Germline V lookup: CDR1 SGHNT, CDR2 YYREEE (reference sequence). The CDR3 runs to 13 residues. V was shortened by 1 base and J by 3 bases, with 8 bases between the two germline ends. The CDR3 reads CASSLWQNYEQYF. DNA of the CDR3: TGTGCCAGCAGCTTGTGGCAGAACTACGAGCAGTACTTC.

The CDR3 here is CASSGQGAQETQYF. In DNA, the CDR3 is TGTGCCAGCAGTGGGCAGGGGGCTCAAGAGACCCAGTACTTC. The chain is built from TRBV25-1 and TRBJ2-5; 8 nucleotides line up with TRBD1. Germline trimming cut 4 bases from V and 2 bases from J; bases unmatched to any gene: 3. The CDR3 has 14 amino acids. CDR1 and CDR2 (germline): MGHDK, SYGVNS.

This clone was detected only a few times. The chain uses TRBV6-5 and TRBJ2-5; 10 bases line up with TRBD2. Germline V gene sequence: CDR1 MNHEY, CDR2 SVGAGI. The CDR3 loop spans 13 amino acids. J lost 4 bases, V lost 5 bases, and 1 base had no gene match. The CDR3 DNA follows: TGTGCCAGCAGTCGGACTAGCGGAGAGACCCAGTACTTC. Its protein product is CASSRTSGETQYF.

The CDR3 DNA reads TGTGCCAGTAGTATCAAGGGTGGAGGAAATCAGCCCCAGCATTTT. Translation: CASSIKGGGNQPQHF. This chain links TRBV19 with TRBJ1-5; no clear D. The germline V gene has CDR1 LNHDA and CDR2 SQIVND (reference sequence). V was cut by 3 bases and J by 4 bases, with 13 bases left in between. The CDR3 consists of 15 residues.

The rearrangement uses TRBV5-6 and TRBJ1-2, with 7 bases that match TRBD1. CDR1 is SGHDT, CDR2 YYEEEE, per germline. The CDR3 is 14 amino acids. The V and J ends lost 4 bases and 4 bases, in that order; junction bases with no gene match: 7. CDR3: CASSPPGQSYGYTF. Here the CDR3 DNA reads TGTGCCAGCAGCCCTCCGGGACAGAGCTATGGCTACACCTTC.